The 4 T cell receptor beta chains given below trace back to one sample, sequenced in a study of identical twins. MiXCR, applied by TCRdb to the 5' RACE reads, yields one record per CDR3 protein. The table records about 570,000 distinct CDR3 sequences, around 9.6% of them present only once. These same data were also listed under a study on yellow fever vaccine responses in identical twins.

The sequenced sample was PBMCs. These receptors were taken from a woman between 18 and 29 years old in good health.

This clonotype has just one count. The chain joins TRBV5-5 to TRBJ2-5, with D possibly called TRBD1 or TRBD2 (5 bases each). The CDR3 is 15 residues long. V dropped 0 bases and J dropped 2 bases, with 11 bases sitting between them. The germline gives CDR1 SGHKS, CDR2 YYEKEE (reference sequence). CDR3 loop: CASSLERGNQETQYF. The CDR3 DNA sequence: TGTGCCAGCAGCTTGGAACGGGGCAATCAAGAGACCCAGTACTTC. Full variable domain (rest looked up from reference TRBV5-5 and TRBJ2-5): DAGVTQSPTHLIKTRGQQVTLRCSPISGHKSVSWYQQVLGQGPQFIFQYYEKEERGRGNFPDRFSARQFPNYSSELNVNALLLGDSALYLCASSLERGNQETQYFGPGTRLLVL.

This clonotype was picked up a small number of times. V and J are TRBV7-2 and TRBJ1-6; D may be TRBD1 (6 bases). The V end was cut by 1 base, the J end by 7 bases, with 14 bases between. The germline CDR1 and CDR2 sequences are SGHTA and FQGNSA. CDR3 length equals 16 residues. The CDR3 coding sequence is TGTGCCAGCAGCTTAGTGGTCAGGGGTGCGAATTCACCCCTCCACTTT. It encodes CASSLVVRGANSPLHF.

This clonotype was picked up one time. A much larger clonotype is one base distant, so this may be a read error. The J gene is TRBJ2-2, the V gene TRBV10-3; 7 bases are a match to TRBD2. Germline CDR1 is ENHRY and CDR2 is SYGVKD. V dropped 7 bases and J dropped 9; count of bases not matched to a gene: 8. The CDR3 runs to 13 residues. CDR3 in DNA: TGTGCCATCACTGGAAGCGGGGACTGGGAGCTGTTTTTT. It codes for CAITGSGDWELFF.

V usage is TRBV3-1 and J usage is TRBJ2-7; maybe TRBD1 (6 bases). V was shortened by 1 base and J by 5 bases, with 18 bases between the two germline ends. The CDR3 is made up of 16 amino acids. The germline gives CDR1 LGHDT, CDR2 YNNKEL (reference sequence). In nucleotides, the CDR3 is TGTGCCAGCAGCCAAGGTGGGCAGGGGACGTGGGACGAGCAGTACTTC. This codes for CASSQGGQGTWDEQYF.